This TCR beta chain stems from a study of cytomegalovirus exposure and HLA in healthy donors. Healthy bone marrow donors formed the donor group. The CDR3 is 13 amino acids. V lost 6 bases and J lost 5, with 14 bases in between. Germline values: CDR1 SGHNT, CDR2 YYREEE (reference sequence). PCR employed 60 Vbeta and 13 Jbeta primers. The table came from immunoSEQ multiplex PCR; TCRdb's copy has only in-frame clones and leaves some out. The data hold 98,000 or so clones, with approximately 76% observed a single time. As concerns this clone: Antigen: not known.

Study-wide results and caveats: A link between a missense DCLRE1C variant and TCR beta V- and J-gene trimming emerged from a later analysis.

This TCR was recovered from a middle-aged man in good health and CMV-seronegative. The sequencing input was PBMCs. The V call is TRBV5-4, the J call TRBJ1-1; D is possibly TRBD1 (6 bases). Written as DNA, the CDR3 is TGTGCCAGCAAAGACAGGCAGGGGACTGAAGCTTTCTTT. It is translated as CASKDRQGTEAFF.